Listed below are T cell receptor beta chains from one sample, sequenced in a study of T cells in narcolepsy. Some clones are missing from TCRdb's copy, which holds only in-frame ones; the method was immunoSEQ multiplex PCR. The table shows tens of thousands of clones, with around four fifths occurring only once. The sequenced sample consisted of CD45RA- memory CD4+ T cells from PBMCs. The receptor set was obtained from a human donor with narcolepsy. Both conserved end residues are part of each CDR3. Fields, in order: D gene, V gene, clone size, J gene, CDR3 DNA, CDR3 protein. The D gene is left open where the match is weak. Rows may omit the clone size; those that give it use once, few, many or a size class.

.,TRBV2,.,TRBJ2-7,TGTGCCAGCAGGGATGACAGCTACGAGCAGTACTTC,CASRDDSYEQYF
.,TRBV5-1,.,TRBJ1-5,TGCGCCAGCAGCGAAGGGCCCAATCAGCCCCAGCATTTT,CASSEGPNQPQHF
.,TRBV5-6,once,TRBJ1-2,TGTGCCAGCAGCTTGGCGGGGGAATATGGCTACACCTTC,CASSLAGEYGYTF
.,TRBV19,.,TRBJ1-4,TGTGCCACCGAGAGTGGGACGGGTGAAAAACTGTTTTTT,CATESGTGEKLFF
.,TRBV5-1,.,TRBJ2-5,TGCGCCAGCAGCTCCAGCAGCCGAAGTGTGACAGAGACCCAGTACTTC,CASSSSSRSVTETQYF
.,TRBV7-3,.,TRBJ2-3,TGTGCCAGCAGCCGAGGATCTGGTGGGGGGACGAATACGCAGTATTTT,CASSRGSGGGTNTQYF
.,TRBV6-1,few,TRBJ1-1,TGTGCCAGCATCCCGGGTAGGACTGAAGCTTTCTTT,CASIPGRTEAFF
.,TRBV6-5,.,TRBJ1-5,TGTGCCAGCGAAGGGTTTAGCAATCAGCCCCAGCATTTT,CASEGFSNQPQHF
.,TRBV2,.,TRBJ1-2,TGTGCCAGCAGACCTGGGGGACCCTATGGCTACACCTTC,CASRPGGPYGYTF
.,TRBV19,.,TRBJ2-1,TGTGCCAGTAGTTCAAAGCGGGCAGCATCCTACAATGAGCAGTTCTTC,CASSSKRAASYNEQFF
TRBD1,TRBV2,.,TRBJ2-2,TGTGCCAGCAGTGAACAGGGGGACAGGCTTACTGCGGCGGACACCGGGGAGCTGTTTTTT,CASSEQGDRLTAADTGELFF
.,TRBV7-2,.,TRBJ2-3,TGTGCCAGCAGCTTAGACGGGGTGATCACTAGCACAGATACGCAGTATTTT,CASSLDGVITSTDTQYF
.,TRBV6-1,.,TRBJ2-2,TGTGCCAGCAGTGTACTAGAGGTCACCGGGGAGCTGTTTTTT,CASSVLEVTGELFF
TRBD2,TRBV6-6,.,TRBJ2-5,TGTGCCAGCAGCGGGACTAGCAGGCCCCAAGAGACCCAGTACTTC,CASSGTSRPQETQYF
.,TRBV4-1,.,TRBJ1-4,TGCGCCAGCAGCCAAGCCCAACGGGCAACTAATGAAAAACTGTTTTTT,CASSQAQRATNEKLFF
.,TRBV7-9,once,TRBJ2-2,TGTGCCAGCAGTCCTAACAGGGCCGCCGGGGAGCTGTTTTTT,CASSPNRAAGELFF
.,TRBV18,.,TRBJ1-3,TGTGCCAGCTCACCACAAGACTCTGGAAACACCATATATTTT,CASSPQDSGNTIYF
.,TRBV20-1,.,TRBJ2-1,TGCAGTGCTAGAGGACACAATGAGCAGTTCTTC,CSARGHNEQFF
.,TRBV5-1,once,TRBJ1-4,TGCGCCAGCAGCTTAAAATCGACAGAGTCCGAACTGTTTTTT,CASSLKSTESELFF
TRBD1,TRBV19,.,TRBJ2-5,TGTGCCAGTAGTAGGGACAGGGGTCGGGGCTCCCAGTACTTC,CASSRDRGRGSQYF
TRBD1,TRBV30,.,TRBJ2-1,TGTGCCTGGAGCACCGGGACAGGGAGGTTCTTC,CAWSTGTGRFF
TRBD2,TRBV6-6,.,TRBJ2-1,TGTGCCAGCAGTTATCCGACTAGCGGGGGTTTCAATGAGCAGTTCTTC,CASSYPTSGGFNEQFF
.,TRBV19,.,TRBJ1-6,TGTGCCAGTAGTCCCCAGGCAGGAGATAATTCACCCCTCCACTTT,CASSPQAGDNSPLHF
TRBD1,TRBV23-1,.,TRBJ2-7,TGCGCCAGCAGTCAATCTCCGGGACAGCCTGTCGAGCAGTACTTC,CASSQSPGQPVEQYF
.,TRBV5-1,.,TRBJ1-5,TGCGCCAGCAGCTTGGACGGTCAGCCCCAGCATTTT,CASSLDGQPQHF
TRBD2,TRBV18,.,TRBJ2-7,TGTGCCAGCTCACCCACTAGCGGTCCCTACGAGCAGTACTTC,CASSPTSGPYEQYF
.,TRBV7-2,.,TRBJ1-2,TGTGCCAGCAGCTTCCAGGTTGGGGGCTCTCAAAATGGCTACACCTTC,CASSFQVGGSQNGYTF
.,TRBV14,.,TRBJ1-2,TGTGCCAGCAGCCGCGACCCTCTTTGGAACTATGGCTACACCTTC,CASSRDPLWNYGYTF
.,TRBV10-2,.,TRBJ1-1,TGCGCCACTACCATACGGGCTGAAGCTTTCTTT,CATTIRAEAFF
.,TRBV5-4,few,TRBJ2-3,TGTGCCAGCAGCCCGAAGGGGGGCACAGATACGCAGTATTTT,CASSPKGGTDTQYF
TRBD1,TRBV4-1,.,TRBJ2-7,TGCGCCAGCAGCCCAGGACAGGGGCATTCCTACGAGCAGTACTTC,CASSPGQGHSYEQYF
.,TRBV4-1,.,TRBJ1-6,TGCGCCAGCAGCCCACCGTCGGTGACAGGCAGACTTAATTCACCCCTCCACTTT,CASSPPSVTGRLNSPLHF
TRBD1,TRBV5-1,.,TRBJ2-1,TGCGCCAGCAGCTTAGGGACAGGGCGGTACAATGAGCAGTTCTTC,CASSLGTGRYNEQFF
TRBD1,TRBV6-6,once,TRBJ1-4,TGTGCCAGCAGGGCCGCGGCGGGACAGAATAATGAAAAACTGTTTTTT,CASRAAAGQNNEKLFF
.,TRBV30,once,TRBJ1-5,TGTGCCTGGAGCGATGATAGCAATCAGCCCCAGCATTTT,CAWSDDSNQPQHF
.,TRBV5-5,.,TRBJ1-2,TGTGCCAGCAGCCCTACTGGACAGAGTAACTATGGCTACACCTTC,CASSPTGQSNYGYTF
TRBD2,TRBV11-3,.,TRBJ2-5,TGTGCCAGCAGCTTGGGGGGGGTTCAAGAGACCCAGTACTTC,CASSLGGVQETQYF
.,TRBV29-1,.,TRBJ2-3,TGCAGCGTTGATAGTGGATTCACAGATACGCAGTATTTT,CSVDSGFTDTQYF
.,TRBV29-1,.,TRBJ2-5,TGCAGCGCCGCCGGCTCCGGGACCCAGTACTTC,CSAAGSGTQYF
.,TRBV12-2,.,TRBJ1-2,TGTGCAAGTCGCTCAGGGACAGGGGGCCGTGAGGTGGATGGCTACACCTTC,CASRSGTGGREVDGYTF
.,TRBV18,.,TRBJ2-2,TGTGCCAGCTCACCAGCCGGGGCGAACACCGGGGAGCTGTTTTTT,CASSPAGANTGELFF
.,TRBV6-1,.,TRBJ2-1,TGTGCCAGCAGCAAACTATCGGACAATGAGCAGTTCTTC,CASSKLSDNEQFF
.,TRBV29-1,.,TRBJ1-1,TGCAGCGTCCTAGAGGGAAAAGCTTTCTTT,CSVLEGKAFF
TRBD1,TRBV19,.,TRBJ1-6,TGTGCCAGTAGTATGACGACAGGGGATAATTCACCCCTCCACTTT,CASSMTTGDNSPLHF
.,TRBV2,.,TRBJ1-5,TGTGCCAGCAGTGAAGCTTCACCCGGGATTCAGCCCCAGCATTTT,CASSEASPGIQPQHF
.,TRBV14,.,TRBJ1-2,TGTGCCAGCAGCCAAGACCAGACAGGTTTGGGCTACACCTTC,CASSQDQTGLGYTF
.,TRBV27,.,TRBJ1-1,TGTGCCAGCAGTTTATTGGCCACCCTGAACACTGAAGCTTTCTTT,CASSLLATLNTEAFF